This T cell receptor beta chain was captured by sequencing in a study of blood T cells in healthy people across ages. This clonotype has a count of ten or more. Primed by a sample-barcoded 5' primer and a J-beta primer mix, a second PCR proceeded for roughly 7 to 12 cycles. TCRdb reanalysed the 5' RACE reads using MiXCR and keeps one entry per CDR3 protein. The data contain more than 900,000 distinct CDR3 sequences, 25% to 30% of them singletons. The study isolated at least 7 million PBMCs from each sample. In addition, the sample was reused for a study of T cells of mothers and their children. That work adds: The extracted RNA was employed in its entirety for cDNA synthesis, at approximately 1.6 ug per 15 ul. A slight, non-significant increase in overlap was found for related mother-child pairs relative to unrelated pairs.

Sequenced sample: blood. The receptor was isolated from a woman aged 40 to 50 in good health.

CDR3: CSARDPRTDTQYF. CDR3 in DNA: TGCAGTGCTAGAGATCCCAGAACAGATACGCAGTATTTT. The chain couples TRBV20-1 to TRBJ2-3; D uncertain. The CDR3 spans 13 residues. V lost 0 bases, J lost 3 bases, and 7 bases lay in between. The V gene's germline CDR1 is DFQATT and CDR2 SNEGSKA (reference sequence).